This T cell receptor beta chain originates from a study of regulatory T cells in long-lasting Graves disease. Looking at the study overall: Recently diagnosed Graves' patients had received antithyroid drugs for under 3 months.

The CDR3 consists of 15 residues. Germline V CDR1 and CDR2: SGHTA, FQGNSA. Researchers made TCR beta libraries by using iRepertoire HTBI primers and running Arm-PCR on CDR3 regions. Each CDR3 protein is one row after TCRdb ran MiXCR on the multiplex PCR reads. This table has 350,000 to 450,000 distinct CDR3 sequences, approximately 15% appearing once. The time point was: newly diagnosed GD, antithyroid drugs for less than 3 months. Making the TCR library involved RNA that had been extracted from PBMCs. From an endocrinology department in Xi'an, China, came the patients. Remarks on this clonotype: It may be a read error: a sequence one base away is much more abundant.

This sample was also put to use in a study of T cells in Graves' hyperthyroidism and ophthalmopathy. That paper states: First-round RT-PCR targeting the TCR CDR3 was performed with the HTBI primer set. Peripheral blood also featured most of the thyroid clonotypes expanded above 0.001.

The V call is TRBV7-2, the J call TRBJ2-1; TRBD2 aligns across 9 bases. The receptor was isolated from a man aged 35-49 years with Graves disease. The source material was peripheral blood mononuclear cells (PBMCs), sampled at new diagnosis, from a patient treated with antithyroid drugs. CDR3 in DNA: TGTGCCAGCAGCCCTTGGAGCGGGGGGAACTATGAGCAGCTCTTC. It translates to CASSPWSGGNYEQLF.